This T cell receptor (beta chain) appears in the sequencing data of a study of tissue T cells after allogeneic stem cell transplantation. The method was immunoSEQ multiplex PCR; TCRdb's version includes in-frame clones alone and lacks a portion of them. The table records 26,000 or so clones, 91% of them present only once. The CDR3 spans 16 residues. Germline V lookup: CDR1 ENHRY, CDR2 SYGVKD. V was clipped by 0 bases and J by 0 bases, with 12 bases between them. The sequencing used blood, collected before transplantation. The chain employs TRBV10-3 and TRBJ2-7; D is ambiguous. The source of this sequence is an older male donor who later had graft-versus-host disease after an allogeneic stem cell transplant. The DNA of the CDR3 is TGTGCCATCAGTGAGTCGTCGGAATCCGGCTCCTACGAGCAGTACTTC. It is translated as CAISESSESGSYEQYF.